A single sample is the source of the 11 T cell receptor beta chains below, sequenced in a study of shared clonotypes between healthy human individuals. Here immunoSEQ multiplex PCR was the method, and the copy in TCRdb shows in-frame clones only, minus some. This table has around 2,000,000 clones, 90% to 95% appearing once. Naive CD8 cells lacked CD45RO, underwent positive selection for CCR7 and left out terminally differentiated effector memory CD45RA+ cells. The source material was naive CD8+ T cells from PBMCs. The source is a man younger than 35 in good health. Some clones in this sample may be carry-over from other donors' samples.

V usage is TRBV7-8 and J usage is TRBJ1-4; perhaps TRBD1 as D (5 bases). Germline CDR1 and CDR2: SGHVS and FQNEAQ. Trimming pared 4 bases from V and 0 bases from J, leaving 9 bases between. CDR3 length: 15 amino acids. This CDR3 is CASSSGTATNEKLFF. CDR3 DNA: TGTGCCAGCAGCTCGGGGACTGCAACTAATGAAAAACTGTTTTTT.

The chain joins TRBV29-1 to TRBJ2-7, with 7 bases matching TRBD1. This CDR3 contains 17 residues. J lost 1 base, V lost 7 bases, and 19 bases had no gene match. Germline assignment: CDR1 SQVTM and CDR2 ANQGSEA. This CDR3 reads CSAYENDRASSSYEQYF. DNA of the CDR3: TGCAGCGCGTATGAAAATGACAGGGCCAGCAGTTCCTACGAGCAGTACTTC.

The chain recombines TRBV18 with TRBJ2-6; 8 bases match TRBD2. The J segment lost 1 base and the V segment lost 2 bases, leaving 7 bases of the junction unmatched. CDR1 KGHSH and CDR2 LQKENI come from the germline V gene. The CDR3 runs to 18 residues. CDR3 bases: TGTGCCAGCTCACCAAGTCCGGGACTAGTGTCTGGGGCCAACGTCCTGACTTTC. It encodes CASSPSPGLVSGANVLTF.

CDR3 DNA sequence: TGCAGCGTACTAGCGGGAGGGGCCGGGGAGCTGTTTTTT. This gives the protein CSVLAGGAGELFF. This chain joins TRBV29-1 and TRBJ2-2; TRBD2 agrees at 13 bases. V shed 6 bases, J shed 6 bases, and the junction held 1 base outside the gene matches. The germline gives CDR1 SQVTM, CDR2 ANQGSEA. The CDR3 is made up of 13 amino acids.

This rearrangement joins TRBV5-4 to TRBJ1-1, with D perhaps matching TRBD1 (6 bases). Trimming stripped 0 bases from V and 10 bases from J, with 13 bases between. This CDR3 is 13 amino acids long. Germline V CDR1 and CDR2: SGHNT, YYREEE (reference sequence). CDR3 in DNA: TGTGCCAGCAGCTTGGGGGTTAACAGGGCAGCTTTCTTT. Its protein is CASSLGVNRAAFF.

The chain links TRBV6-5 to TRBJ1-3; D unclear. CDR1 is MNHEY, CDR2 SVGAGI, per germline. The CDR3 loop spans 13 amino acids. V was clipped by 8 bases and J by 4 bases, with 12 bases between them. The CDR3 sequence is CASYTKPGNTIYF. In DNA, the CDR3 is TGTGCCAGCTACACGAAGCCCGGAAACACCATATATTTT.

CDR3 protein: CASSQAGIPSNEQFF. CDR3 nucleotides: TGCGCCAGCAGCCAAGCCGGGATTCCATCCAATGAGCAGTTCTTC. V gene TRBV4-3 combines with J gene TRBJ2-1, with a tentative D call TRBD2 (5 bases). Germline loops: CDR1 LGHNA, CDR2 YSLEER. The length of the CDR3 is 15 residues. The V end was cut by 1 base, the J end by 6 bases, with 13 bases between.

The gene calls are TRBV6-1 and TRBJ2-7, with D perhaps assigned TRBD1 or TRBD2 (5 bases each). Germline CDR1 reads MNHNS; CDR2 reads SASEGT. The CDR3 is 15 amino acids. V was clipped by 3 bases and J by 3 bases, with 15 bases between them. CDR3: CASSEGLNGGYEQYF. The CDR3 DNA follows: TGTGCCAGCAGTGAGGGTCTCAATGGGGGCTACGAGCAGTACTTC.

V and J are TRBV9 and TRBJ2-1; TRBD2 matches at 11 bases. In germline, CDR1 is SGDLS, CDR2 YYNGEE. J gave up 9 bases and V 5 bases, and 10 bases lay outside the gene matches. This CDR3 is 15 amino acids long. The chain's CDR3 is CASSHLAGGPPEQFF. CDR3 in DNA: TGTGCCAGCAGTCACTTAGCGGGAGGGCCCCCTGAGCAGTTCTTC.

The CDR3: CASSEWGTGNTIYF. The CDR3 DNA reads TGTGCCAGCAGTGAATGGGGGACCGGAAACACCATATATTTT. V usage is TRBV6-1 and J usage is TRBJ1-3, with D possibly TRBD1 on 5 matching bases. Germline CDR1 reads MNHNS; CDR2 reads SASEGT. V lost 2 bases, J lost 4 bases, and 9 bases lay in between. This CDR3 has 14 amino acids.

CDR3 sequence (DNA): TGCGCCAGCAGCCAAACGAGTGGCTCCGAGCAGTTCTTC. This translates into CASSQTSGSEQFF. The gene calls are TRBV4-1 and TRBJ2-1, with D unclear. CDR1 is MGHRA and CDR2 is YSYEKL in the germline V gene. The CDR3 covers 13 residues. Trimming pared 2 bases from V and 10 bases from J, leaving 12 bases between.